This T cell receptor beta chain was sequenced during a study of T cells after yellow fever vaccination. The wider study: A sort based on CD3, CD45RA, CCR7 and CD95 yielded the EM, EMRA, CM and Tscm memory subsets. General study results and limits: Although the secondary response was weaker, it peaked faster, at day 5 versus 15. Sorting of memory subsets on day 0 yielded almost no detectable vaccine-responding clonotypes.

This clonotype was counted many times. The CDR3 consists of 15 residues. The V and J ends lost 6 bases and 1 base, in that order; junction bases with no gene match: 8. TCRdb re-analysed the 5' RACE reads in MiXCR, keeping a single row per CDR3 protein. The sample shows fewer than 35,000 distinct CDR3 sequences, over 9.5% of them seen only once. The TCR comes from a man aged 18 to 30 who received the YFV17D yellow fever vaccine. The specimen was PBMCs, either bulk or a sorted T-cell subset (CD4+, CD8+, memory, or dextramer-sorted; not recorded which), collected about 2 weeks after the first yellow fever vaccination. The chain employs TRBV12-3 or TRBV12-4 and TRBJ1-1; 7 bases are shared with TRBD1. The CDR3 DNA reads TGTGCCAGCAGGGAAGACAGGGTAGGGAACACTGAAGCTTTCTTT. The encoded protein is CASREDRVGNTEAFF.